Below, one T cell receptor (beta chain) is given with its context. Its antigen is still unknown. Germline V CDR1 and CDR2: SGHTA, FQGNSA. The CDR3 length is 14 residues. V lost 5 bases to trimming and J lost 4 bases, with 14 bases between them. This entry is derived from a study of T cell responses to AZD1222 COVID-19 vaccine. Study-wide results and caveats: Females made up more of the donors, who were largely white British, and clonal diversity may have come out too low.

The table came from immunoSEQ multiplex PCR; TCRdb's copy has only in-frame clones and leaves some out. The table shows 150,000 to 200,000 clones, with 85% to 95% occurring only once. This receptor was identified in an adult in good health. The chain links TRBV7-2 to TRBJ1-1; D gene unclear. The specimen was peripheral blood, collected on day 0 of AZD1222 vaccination. In DNA, the CDR3 is TGTGCCAGCAGCCCTTCTCTCCGGGTCACTGAAGCTTTCTTT. Encoded protein: CASSPSLRVTEAFF.